This T cell receptor (beta chain) was recorded in a study of monozygotic twins with inflammatory bowel disease. As to this clonotype: Antigen specificity is unknown.

Using the 5' RACE reads, TCRdb records one entry per CDR3 protein without DNA. Its table records 400,000 to 500,000 distinct CDR3 sequences. Study-wide findings and caveats: It was not supported that a single strong signal or clonotype was associated with IBD.

Every single donor had a roughly 2.5 ml blood sample drawn. It was from whole blood, with no T cell sorting, that total RNA was isolated. Germline V gives CDR1 MNHEY, CDR2 SVGEGT. The CDR3 spans 15 residues. This sequence was found in a human donor with ulcerative colitis or Crohn's disease, or a healthy co-twin of an affected twin (not recorded which). Sequencing used blood. This chain uses TRBV6-2 or TRBV6-3 with TRBJ1-5; TCRdb's D call, TRBD1, is unchecked because there is no DNA. This CDR3 is CASSIRQPSNQPQHF.